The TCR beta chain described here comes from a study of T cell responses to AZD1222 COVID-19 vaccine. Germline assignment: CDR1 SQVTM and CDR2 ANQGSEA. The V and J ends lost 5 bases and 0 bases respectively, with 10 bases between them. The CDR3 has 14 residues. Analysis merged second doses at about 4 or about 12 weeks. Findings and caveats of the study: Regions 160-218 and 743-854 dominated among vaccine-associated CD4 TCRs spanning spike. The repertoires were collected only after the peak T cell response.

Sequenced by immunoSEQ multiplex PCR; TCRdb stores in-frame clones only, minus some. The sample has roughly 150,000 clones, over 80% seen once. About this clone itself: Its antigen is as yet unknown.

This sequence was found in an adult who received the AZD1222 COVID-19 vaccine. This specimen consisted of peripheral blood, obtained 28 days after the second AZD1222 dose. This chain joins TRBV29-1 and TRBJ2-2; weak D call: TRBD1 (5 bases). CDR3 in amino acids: CSVKTDANTGELFF. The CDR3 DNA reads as TGCAGCGTTAAGACAGACGCGAACACCGGGGAGCTGTTTTTT.